A selection of T cell receptor beta chains follows, all from one sample in a study of Ad26.COV2.S vaccination and SARS-CoV-2 variants. Produced via immunoSEQ multiplex PCR; TCRdb's table is partial and in-frame only. Of roughly 680,000 clones listed, around 92% are singletons. The starting material was peripheral blood, obtained in a trial of Ad26.COV2.S vaccine versus placebo. These receptors were collected from a person aged 18-60 years who received the Ad26.COV2.S COVID-19 vaccine or a placebo. CDR3s include the opening cysteine and the closing phenylalanine or tryptophan. A D gene is named only where the DNA matches it firmly. For some rows the clone size is stated as once, few or many, or as a class when expanded; others skip it.

>-|TRBV15|TRBJ2-5|-
CATSPAPGATQYF
TGTGCCACCAGCCCTGCCCCGGGAGCGACCCAGTACTTC
>-|TRBV2|TRBJ1-5|once
CASSETTDNQPQHF
TGTGCCAGCAGTGAAACCACAGACAATCAGCCCCAGCATTTT
>TRBD1|TRBV7-8|TRBJ1-6|-
CASSFPTGTAPLHF
TGTGCCAGCAGCTTTCCGACAGGGACGGCACCCCTCCACTTT
>TRBD2|TRBV19|TRBJ2-2|-
CASSMIAGNTGELFF
TGTGCCAGTAGTATGATAGCGGGGAACACCGGGGAGCTGTTTTTT
>-|TRBV10-3|TRBJ1-4|-
CAISAQLPGKLFF
TGTGCCATCAGTGCACAGCTCCCGGGAAAACTGTTTTTT
>TRBD2|TRBV14|TRBJ2-7|once
CASSQVSSGDQYF
TGTGCCAGCAGCCAAGTGTCTAGCGGGGATCAGTACTTC
>-|TRBV5-1|TRBJ1-6|-
CASSLDQSSYNSPLHF
TGCGCCAGCAGCTTGGACCAGAGCTCCTATAATTCACCCCTCCACTTT
>TRBD1|TRBV6-5|TRBJ1-1|-
CASSPDRMNTEAFF
TGTGCCAGCAGTCCGGACAGGATGAACACTGAAGCTTTCTTT
>-|TRBV7-9|TRBJ2-7|-
CASSLSSGHHSYEQYF
TGTGCCAGCAGCTTATCAAGCGGACACCACTCCTACGAGCAGTACTTC
>TRBD1|TRBV19|TRBJ1-2|-
CASSTGQIYGYTF
TGTGCCAGTAGTACGGGACAGATCTATGGCTACACCTTC
>TRBD1|TRBV9|TRBJ2-5|-
CASSPWDRGQETQYF
TGTGCCAGCAGCCCTTGGGACAGGGGGCAAGAGACCCAGTACTTC
>-|TRBV2|TRBJ1-3|-
CASSEAGNTIYF
TGTGCCAGCAGTGAGGCTGGAAACACCATATATTTT
>-|TRBV7-2|TRBJ2-7|-
CASSLTPKYEQYF
TGTGCCAGCAGCTTAACCCCTAAATACGAGCAGTACTTC
>TRBD2|TRBV5-4|TRBJ2-3|-
CASSFRGSASTDTQYF
TGTGCCAGCAGCTTCCGCGGGAGTGCTAGCACAGATACGCAGTATTTT
>TRBD2|TRBV3-1/TRBV3-2|TRBJ2-1|-
CASSQDRTSGGTYNEQFF
TGTGCCAGCAGCCAAGATCGCACTAGCGGGGGGACTTACAATGAGCAGTTCTTC
>TRBD2|TRBV7-2|TRBJ2-7|-
CASSLGLAGDREQYF
TGTGCCAGCAGCTTAGGTCTAGCGGGAGATAGGGAGCAGTACTTC
>TRBD1|TRBV6-6|TRBJ2-2|-
CASSYSEDRPAGELFF
TGTGCCAGCAGTTACTCGGAGGACAGGCCAGCCGGGGAGCTGTTTTTT